The rows below give T cell receptor beta chains drawn from one sample of a study of graft-versus-host responses after intestinal transplantation. Their antigens are not known. Using immunoSEQ multiplex PCR, the repertoire was profiled, and TCRdb retains in-frame clones only, with some absent. The sample carries tens of thousands of clones, 94% recorded once. The input for sequencing was unstimulated CD4+ T cells sorted from spleen or lymph node cells, taken before transplant. Receptors originate from a human donor who was the organ donor for an intestinal transplant. CDR3s include the opening cysteine and the closing phenylalanine or tryptophan. A D gene is named only where the DNA matches it firmly. Clone sizes are given selectively: once, few, many, or a class where the clone is expanded.

CDR3aa: CASSFHGLGGSSGNTIYF
CDR3nt: TGTGCCAGCAGTTTTCATGGTTTAGGCGGCAGCTCTGGAAACACCATATATTTT
d_gene: NA
j_gene: TRBJ1-3
abundance: NA
v_gene: TRBV28

CDR3aa: CASSSQGAGSPLHF
CDR3nt: TGTGCCAGCAGTTCACAGGGGGCGGGTTCACCCCTCCACTTT
d_gene: TRBD1
j_gene: TRBJ1-6
abundance: once
v_gene: TRBV28

CDR3aa: CATANSGAGAQPQHF
CDR3nt: TGTGCCACCGCCAACTCCGGGGCCGGGGCTCAGCCCCAGCATTTT
d_gene: NA
j_gene: TRBJ1-5
abundance: once
v_gene: TRBV19

CDR3aa: CASSLGARAPAPLHF
CDR3nt: TGTGCCAGCAGCTTGGGCGCCCGGGCCCCAGCACCCCTCCACTTT
d_gene: NA
j_gene: TRBJ1-6
abundance: once
v_gene: TRBV5-6

CDR3aa: CASSFRSEDYEQYF
CDR3nt: TGCGCCAGCAGCTTTCGGTCGGAAGACTACGAGCAGTACTTC
d_gene: NA
j_gene: TRBJ2-7
abundance: NA
v_gene: TRBV5-1

CDR3aa: CASSPLRGMTNTEAFF
CDR3nt: TGTGCCAGCTCACCACTGAGGGGGATGACGAACACTGAAGCTTTCTTT
d_gene: NA
j_gene: TRBJ1-1
abundance: NA
v_gene: TRBV18

CDR3aa: CASSPDLTTEAFF
CDR3nt: TGCGCCAGCAGCCCGGATTTAACAACTGAAGCTTTCTTT
d_gene: NA
j_gene: TRBJ1-1
abundance: NA
v_gene: TRBV5-1

CDR3aa: CASSPDGQGNTGELFF
CDR3nt: TGTGCCAGCTCACCGGACGGACAGGGTAACACCGGGGAGCTGTTTTTT
d_gene: TRBD1
j_gene: TRBJ2-2
abundance: NA
v_gene: TRBV18

CDR3aa: CASSFGRQRAFF
CDR3nt: TGTGCCAGCAGTTTCGGGCGGCAGAGAGCTTTCTTT
d_gene: NA
j_gene: TRBJ1-1
abundance: NA
v_gene: TRBV28

CDR3aa: CASSQVPRDPGNTIYF
CDR3nt: TGCGCCAGCAGCCAAGTCCCCAGGGACCCTGGAAACACCATATATTTT
d_gene: NA
j_gene: TRBJ1-3
abundance: once
v_gene: TRBV4-1

CDR3aa: CASSLEGGGIEQFF
CDR3nt: TGTGCCAGCAGCTTAGAAGGGGGGGGTATTGAGCAGTTCTTC
d_gene: NA
j_gene: TRBJ2-1
abundance: few
v_gene: TRBV7-2

CDR3aa: CAWGRGGARNEQFF
CDR3nt: TGTGCCTGGGGACGCGGGGGAGCTCGCAATGAGCAGTTCTTC
d_gene: TRBD2
j_gene: TRBJ2-1
abundance: NA
v_gene: TRBV30

CDR3aa: CAIKNGGSRNEQYF
CDR3nt: TGTGCCATCAAAAACGGGGGGTCGCGTAACGAGCAGTACTTC
d_gene: TRBD2
j_gene: TRBJ2-7
abundance: NA
v_gene: TRBV6-1

CDR3aa: CASSPPDRVNSPLHF
CDR3nt: TGCGCCAGCAGCCCCCCCGACAGGGTAAATTCACCCCTCCACTTT
d_gene: TRBD1
j_gene: TRBJ1-6
abundance: NA
v_gene: TRBV4-1

CDR3aa: CASSRGDRELGGYTF
CDR3nt: TGTGCCAGCTCACGCGGAGACAGGGAGCTAGGTGGCTACACCTTC
d_gene: TRBD1
j_gene: TRBJ1-2
abundance: NA
v_gene: TRBV18

CDR3aa: CASSPEKTGSGEKLLF
CDR3nt: TGCGCCAGCAGCCCGGAGAAGACAGGTTCAGGTGAAAAACTGCTTTTT
d_gene: NA
j_gene: TRBJ1-4
abundance: NA
v_gene: TRBV5-1

CDR3aa: CASSVGGNYGYTF
CDR3nt: TGTGCCAGCAGCGTAGGAGGAAACTATGGCTACACCTTC
d_gene: NA
j_gene: TRBJ1-2
abundance: NA
v_gene: TRBV9

CDR3aa: CASSESDGTNTGELFF
CDR3nt: TGCGCCAGCAGTGAGTCGGACGGTACGAACACCGGGGAGCTGTTTTTT
d_gene: NA
j_gene: TRBJ2-2
abundance: NA
v_gene: TRBV10-1

CDR3aa: CASSSTATNEKLFF
CDR3nt: TGTGCCAGCTCATCGACAGCAACTAATGAAAAACTGTTTTTT
d_gene: NA
j_gene: TRBJ1-4
abundance: once
v_gene: TRBV18

CDR3aa: CASSQEWGLRVPLGYTF
CDR3nt: TGTGCCAGCAGCCAAGAATGGGGTTTGAGGGTCCCTCTTGGCTACACCTTC
d_gene: NA
j_gene: TRBJ1-2
abundance: once
v_gene: TRBV4-2

CDR3aa: CASSYSSPYSNQPQHF
CDR3nt: TGTGCCAGCAGTTACTCGTCACCCTATAGCAATCAGCCCCAGCATTTT
d_gene: NA
j_gene: TRBJ1-5
abundance: once
v_gene: TRBV6-5

CDR3aa: CASSPLRYEQYF
CDR3nt: TGTGCCAGCAGTCCTCTTAGATACGAGCAGTACTTC
d_gene: NA
j_gene: TRBJ2-7
abundance: NA
v_gene: TRBV6-5

CDR3aa: CASRTTGGPNYGYTF
CDR3nt: TGCGCCAGCAGGACGACAGGGGGACCCAACTATGGCTACACCTTC
d_gene: TRBD1
j_gene: TRBJ1-2
abundance: NA
v_gene: TRBV5-1

CDR3aa: CASSKTGDAYEQYF
CDR3nt: TGTGCCAGCAGTAAGACGGGGGACGCCTACGAGCAGTACTTC
d_gene: NA
j_gene: TRBJ2-7
abundance: NA
v_gene: TRBV28

CDR3aa: CSVGGQGEWYTEAFF
CDR3nt: TGCAGCGTCGGAGGACAGGGTGAGTGGTACACTGAAGCTTTCTTT
d_gene: TRBD1
j_gene: TRBJ1-1
abundance: NA
v_gene: TRBV29-1

CDR3aa: CASRPIQRGPPYGYTF
CDR3nt: TGTGCCAGCAGACCTATACAGAGGGGGCCCCCGTATGGCTACACCTTC
d_gene: TRBD1
j_gene: TRBJ1-2
abundance: NA
v_gene: TRBV11-2

CDR3aa: CASSSIADTQYF
CDR3nt: TGTGCCAGTAGTAGTATCGCAGATACGCAGTATTTT
d_gene: NA
j_gene: TRBJ2-3
abundance: NA
v_gene: TRBV19

CDR3aa: CASSLSPGVGSGANVLTF
CDR3nt: TGTGCCAGCAGCTTAAGTCCGGGGGTAGGCTCTGGGGCCAACGTCCTGACTTTC
d_gene: NA
j_gene: TRBJ2-6
abundance: NA
v_gene: TRBV7-3

CDR3aa: CAWSTARWVYGYTF
CDR3nt: TGTGCCTGGAGTACCGCAAGATGGGTCTATGGCTACACCTTC
d_gene: NA
j_gene: TRBJ1-2
abundance: NA
v_gene: TRBV30

CDR3aa: CAGRVGNTGELFF
CDR3nt: TGTGCTGGAAGGGTAGGGAACACCGGGGAGCTGTTTTTT
d_gene: NA
j_gene: TRBJ2-2
abundance: NA
v_gene: TRBV11-2

CDR3aa: CASSDIGGPQHF
CDR3nt: TGTGCCAGCAGTGATATTGGCGGGCCCCAGCATTTT
d_gene: NA
j_gene: TRBJ1-5
abundance: NA
v_gene: TRBV6-5

CDR3aa: CASSGTGNPDTQYF
CDR3nt: TGTGCCAGCTCAGGGACAGGGAACCCAGATACGCAGTATTTT
d_gene: TRBD1
j_gene: TRBJ2-3
abundance: NA
v_gene: TRBV18

CDR3aa: CASSLSDGDDPQHF
CDR3nt: TGTGCCAGCAGCTTAAGTGACGGCGACGATCCCCAGCATTTT
d_gene: NA
j_gene: TRBJ1-5
abundance: NA
v_gene: TRBV7-9

CDR3aa: CASSRGVSETQYF
CDR3nt: TGCGCCAGCAGCCGGGGGGTATCCGAGACCCAGTACTTC
d_gene: TRBD2
j_gene: TRBJ2-5
abundance: NA
v_gene: TRBV5-1

CDR3aa: CASSDRGAYEQYF
CDR3nt: TGTGCCAGCAGTGACAGGGGGGCCTACGAGCAGTACTTC
d_gene: NA
j_gene: TRBJ2-7
abundance: NA
v_gene: TRBV6-1

CDR3aa: CASSLSHAPMVHPHF
CDR3nt: TGTGCCAGCAGCTTATCGCACGCCCCAATGGTGCATCCGCATTTT
d_gene: NA
j_gene: TRBJ1-5
abundance: NA
v_gene: TRBV7-2

CDR3aa: CASSLATGTSSYNEQFF
CDR3nt: TGCGCCAGCAGCTTGGCCACGGGGACAAGCTCCTACAATGAGCAGTTCTTC
d_gene: NA
j_gene: TRBJ2-1
abundance: NA
v_gene: TRBV5-1

CDR3aa: CASSLATLGSSYNEQFF
CDR3nt: TGCGCCAGCAGCTTGGCGACACTAGGCAGTTCCTACAATGAGCAGTTCTTC
d_gene: NA
j_gene: TRBJ2-1
abundance: NA
v_gene: TRBV5-1

CDR3aa: CASSPGVAGSQETQYF
CDR3nt: TGCGCCAGCAGCCCCGGTGTGGCGGGGAGCCAAGAGACCCAGTACTTC
d_gene: NA
j_gene: TRBJ2-5
abundance: NA
v_gene: TRBV4-1

CDR3aa: CASSLRTSGGAGETQYF
CDR3nt: TGCGCCAGCAGCCTACGGACTAGCGGGGGGGCCGGAGAGACCCAGTACTTC
d_gene: TRBD2
j_gene: TRBJ2-5
abundance: once
v_gene: TRBV4-1

CDR3aa: CASRLGQTRTGELFF
CDR3nt: TGTGCCAGCAGATTAGGACAGACGCGCACCGGGGAGCTGTTTTTT
d_gene: NA
j_gene: TRBJ2-2
abundance: NA
v_gene: TRBV7-2

CDR3aa: CASSTGTAGNTIYF
CDR3nt: TGCGCCAGCAGCACGGGCACGGCTGGAAACACCATATATTTT
d_gene: NA
j_gene: TRBJ1-3
abundance: NA
v_gene: TRBV5-1

CDR3aa: CASSLGTSNYNEQFF
CDR3nt: TGTGCCAGCAGTCTCGGGACTTCTAACTACAATGAGCAGTTCTTC
d_gene: NA
j_gene: TRBJ2-1
abundance: once
v_gene: TRBV4-2

CDR3aa: CASSLEVVMGGNTIYF
CDR3nt: TGTGCCAGCAGCTTGGAGGTGGTGATGGGAGGAAACACCATATATTTT
d_gene: NA
j_gene: TRBJ1-3
abundance: NA
v_gene: TRBV5-8

CDR3aa: CASSRTGVIGYGYTF
CDR3nt: TGTGCCAGCAGCCGTACAGGGGTAATCGGCTATGGCTACACCTTC
d_gene: TRBD1
j_gene: TRBJ1-2
abundance: NA
v_gene: TRBV6-5